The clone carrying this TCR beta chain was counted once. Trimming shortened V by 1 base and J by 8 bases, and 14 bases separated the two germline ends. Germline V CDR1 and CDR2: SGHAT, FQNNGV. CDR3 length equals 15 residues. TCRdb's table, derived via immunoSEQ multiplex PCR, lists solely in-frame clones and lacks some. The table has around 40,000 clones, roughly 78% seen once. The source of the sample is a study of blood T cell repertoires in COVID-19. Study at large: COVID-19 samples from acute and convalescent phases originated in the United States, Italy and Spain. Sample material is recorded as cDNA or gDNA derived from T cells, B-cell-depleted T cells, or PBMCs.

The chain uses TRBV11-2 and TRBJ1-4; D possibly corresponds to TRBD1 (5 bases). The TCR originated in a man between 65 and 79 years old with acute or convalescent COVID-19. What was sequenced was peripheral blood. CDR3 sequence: CASSLGGEPREKLFF. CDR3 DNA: TGTGCCAGCAGCTTAGGGGGGGAGCCGCGAGAAAAACTGTTTTTT.